This entry features one TCR beta chain sequence. The data derive from a study of shared clonotypes between healthy human individuals. Clones were sequenced by immunoSEQ multiplex PCR, and TCRdb holds only the in-frame ones, with some missing. The repertoire holds 2 million to 2.5 million clones, with about 95% as singletons. Trimming left V 5 bases short and J 7 bases short, with 11 bases between. CDR3 length: 12 residues. Germline V gene data show CDR1 as SGHDN and CDR2 as FVKESK. Naive CD8 cells lacked CD45RO, underwent positive selection for CCR7 and left out terminally differentiated effector memory CD45RA+ cells.

The sequenced sample consisted of naive CD8+ T cells sorted from blood. The receptor was isolated from a man aged 18 to 30 in good health. V usage is TRBV14 and J usage is TRBJ1-2, with a weak D call TRBD1 (6 bases). This CDR3 is CASSWEGGGYTF. As DNA, the CDR3 is TGTGCCAGCAGCTGGGAAGGGGGTGGCTACACCTTC.